Below, 28 T cell receptor beta chains from the same sample are listed, as sequenced in a study of blood T cell repertoires in COVID-19. Sequencing was performed with immunoSEQ multiplex PCR; in TCRdb, only in-frame clones are kept and a portion is missing. The sample shows 65,000 to 95,000 clones, 87% of them seen only once. Sequenced sample: peripheral blood. These receptors all come from a man under 40 with acute or convalescent COVID-19.

For the CDR3, the DNA is TGTGCCAGCAGTCCCGCACTACAGGGGAACACTGAAGCTTTCTTT. As protein: CASSPALQGNTEAFF. The rearrangement links TRBV28 to TRBJ1-1; possible D gene TRBD1, 6 bases. The CDR3 consists of 15 residues. V lost 5 bases and J 1 base, leaving 14 bases between the germline ends. From germline, CDR1 is MDHEN and CDR2 SYDVKM. Variable domain in full (rest from reference TRBV28 and TRBJ1-1): DVKVTQSSRYLVKRTGEKVFLECVQDMDHENMFWYRQDPGLGLRLIYFSYDVKMKEKGDIPEGYSVSREKKERFSLILESASTNQTSMYLCASSPALQGNTEAFFGQGTRLTVV.

This sequence joins TRBV4-3 and TRBJ1-4; D remains ambiguous. Germline lookup yields CDR1 LGHNA and CDR2 YSLEER. This CDR3 has 17 residues. Between the trimmed V and J ends, which lost 0 bases and 10 bases, there was a span of 21 bases. The CDR3 DNA follows: TGCGCCAGCAGCCAAGATGGGAGCAGGACTCGGATCGGAAAACTGTTTTTT. Encoded protein: CASSQDGSRTRIGKLFF.

The rearrangement links TRBV5-4 to TRBJ2-7; D is possibly TRBD1 (5 bases). Germline CDR1 and CDR2: SGHNT and YYREEE (reference sequence). The CDR3 length is 14 residues. The V and J ends lost 4 bases and 5 bases respectively, with 16 bases between them. CDR3 residues: CASSPHSGAHEQYF. The CDR3 nucleotides read TGTGCCAGCAGCCCTCACTCTGGGGCCCACGAGCAGTACTTC.

In its sample, this clone was seen once. J is TRBJ2-1 and V is TRBV11-2, with 13 bases identical to TRBD2. Trimming removed 4 bases from V and 10 bases from J; junction bases left unmatched: 7. The CDR3 has 15 amino acids. Germline V gene sequence: CDR1 SGHAT, CDR2 FQNNGV. The CDR3 region is CASSWTSGSNREQFF. DNA of the CDR3: TGTGCCAGCAGCTGGACTAGCGGGAGTAATAGGGAGCAGTTCTTC.

This clone was found a few times. The V gene is TRBV7-8, the J gene TRBJ1-5; D is uncertain. The CDR3 extends over 12 amino acids. Germline V gene sequence: CDR1 SGHVS, CDR2 FQNEAQ. V shed 0 bases and J shed 6 bases, with 3 bases lying between them. CDR3 sequence: CASSLAGQPQHF. DNA for the CDR3: TGTGCCAGCAGCTTAGCCGGTCAGCCCCAGCATTTT. Supplemented by reference TRBV7-8 and TRBJ1-5, the full variable domain reads GAGVSQSPRYKVAKRGQDVALRCDPISGHVSLFWYQQALGQGPEFLTYFQNEAQLDKSGLPSDRFFAERPEGSVSTLKIQRTQQEDSAVYLCASSLAGQPQHFGDGTRLSIL.

The chain recombines TRBV5-6 with TRBJ2-7, with D tentatively TRBD2 (5 bases). The germline V gene encodes CDR1 SGHDT and CDR2 YYEEEE. This CDR3 has 14 residues. With 0 bases removed from V and 5 bases from J, the gap between germline ends came to 12 bases. In DNA, the CDR3 is TGTGCCAGCAGCTTGGGGACTCCCGGCGACGAGCAGTACTTC. This sequence encodes CASSLGTPGDEQYF. Full variable domain (missing parts from reference TRBV5-6 and TRBJ2-7): DAGVTQSPTHLIKTRGQQVTLRCSPKSGHDTVSWYQQALGQGPQFIFQYYEEEERQRGNFPDRFSGHQFPNYSSELNVNALLLGDSALYLCASSLGTPGDEQYFGPGTRLTVT.

This clone has more than one count but fewer than ten. The CDR3 spells CASSYSDSGRREYF. The CDR3 nucleotides are TGTGCCAGCAGTTACTCGGATAGCGGGAGACGGGAGTACTTC. The V call is TRBV6-5, the J call TRBJ2-7; TRBD2 matches 9 bases. Germline V gene sequence: CDR1 MNHEY, CDR2 SVGAGI. The CDR3 runs to 14 residues. Unmatched junction bases numbered 8, after V lost 0 bases and J lost 11 bases.

V gene TRBV5-1 combines with J gene TRBJ2-7, with D possibly being TRBD2 (6 bases). Germline lookup yields CDR1 SGHRS and CDR2 YFSETQ. This CDR3 is built from 17 residues. Trimming cost V 3 bases and J 5 bases, with 24 bases left between them. CDR3 DNA: TGCGCCAGCAGCTCCCGTTTTGGGGGAGGCCAAAACCACGAGCAGTACTTC. The encoded protein is CASSSRFGGGQNHEQYF.

This sequence joins TRBV7-9 and TRBJ2-7; 8 bases fit TRBD1. The CDR3 extends over 14 amino acids. CDR1 SEHNR and CDR2 FQNEAQ come from the germline V gene (reference sequence). Trimming removed 3 bases from V and 7 bases from J; junction bases left unmatched: 8. The CDR3 protein is CASSFRTGPLEQYF. CDR3 bases: TGTGCCAGCAGCTTCAGGACAGGGCCCTTGGAGCAGTACTTC. Drawing the rest from reference TRBV7-9 and TRBJ2-7, the complete variable domain is DTGVSQNPRHKITKRGQNVTFRCDPISEHNRLYWYRQTLGQGPEFLTYFQNEAQLEKSRLLSDRFSAERPKGSFSTLEIQRTEQGDSAMYLCASSFRTGPLEQYFGPGTRLTVT.

This rearrangement joins TRBV7-9 to TRBJ2-5; D unclear. Trimming pared 0 bases from V and 5 bases from J, leaving 7 bases between. CDR1 and CDR2 from the germline V gene are SEHNR and FQNEAQ (reference sequence). There are 13 residues in the CDR3. The CDR3 nucleotides read TGTGCCAGCAGCTTAGCTGGCATTGAGACCCAGTACTTC. Translating it yields CASSLAGIETQYF.

The rearrangement joins TRBV6-4 to TRBJ2-1, with 8 bases that match TRBD1. CDR1 MRHNA and CDR2 SNTAGT come from the germline V gene. Trimming cost V 4 bases and J 8 bases; bases outside gene matches: 7. CDR3 length equals 14 residues. CDR3 amino acids: CASSVSGGWDEQFF. The CDR3 nucleotides are TGTGCCAGCAGTGTTTCAGGGGGCTGGGATGAGCAGTTCTTC.

The genes are TRBV10-3 and TRBJ2-7; the D gene is possibly TRBD2 (6 bases). Germline V gene data show CDR1 as ENHRY and CDR2 as SYGVKD. Deletions cut 7 bases from V and 7 bases from J, with 17 bases between. CDR3 length: 13 amino acids. This chain's CDR3 is CAIKGRDGGEQYF. CDR3 DNA: TGTGCCATCAAAGGGCGGGATGGTGGTGAGCAGTACTTC.

This chain uses TRBV28 with TRBJ2-4, with TRBD1 identical over 7 bases. CDR3 length equals 10 residues. Losses at the gene ends were 6 bases for V and 16 bases for J; bases not matched to a gene: 6. Germline V gives CDR1 MDHEN, CDR2 SYDVKM. The CDR3 region is CASSGTVPYF. In nucleotides, the CDR3 is TGTGCCAGCAGCGGGACAGTTCCTTACTTC.

V is TRBV4-3 and J is TRBJ2-7; TRBD1 agrees at 9 bases. Losses at the gene ends were 3 bases for V and 5 bases for J; bases not matched to a gene: 8. This CDR3 spans 15 amino acids. The germline V gene encodes CDR1 LGHNA and CDR2 YSLEER. CDR3 nucleotides: TGCGCCAGCAGCCACGAGACAGGGGGATATAACGAGCAGTACTTC. This gives the protein CASSHETGGYNEQYF.

This clone was recorded a few times. V gene TRBV2 combines with J gene TRBJ1-3; D ambiguous. CDR3 length: 13 amino acids. Per germline, CDR1 SNHLY and CDR2 FYNNEI. Between the trimmed V and J ends, which lost 6 bases and 7 bases, there was a span of 13 bases. CDR3 protein: CASSRDPWNTIYF. The CDR3, as DNA: TGTGCCAGCAGCCGGGATCCGTGGAACACCATATATTTT.

This clone was seen a few times. The junction departs from the called germline gene at one end, perhaps through a read error. This sequence joins TRBV19 and TRBJ1-4, with D tentatively TRBD1 (6 bases). CDR3 length equals 16 residues. CDR1 LNHDA and CDR2 SQIVND come from the germline V gene (reference sequence). The CDR3 protein is CASSTRGGRVGEKLFF. The CDR3, as DNA: TGTGCCAGCAGTACCCGCGGGGGGCGAGTTGGCGAAAAACTGTTTTTT.

A single count supports this clone. The rearrangement joins TRBV14 to TRBJ1-1, with TRBD1 matching over 9 bases. J gave up 7 bases and V 6 bases, and 6 bases lay outside the gene matches. This CDR3 has 13 amino acids. CDR1 is SGHDN, CDR2 FVKESK, per germline. CDR3 sequence (DNA): TGTGCCAGCAGACTTGGACAGGGGAATGAAGCTTTCTTT. Residues: CASRLGQGNEAFF.

This clone was recorded only once. The gene calls are TRBV7-6 and TRBJ2-2; 7 bases map to TRBD1. Germline V gene data show CDR1 as SGHVS and CDR2 as FNYEAQ. V lost 3 bases to trimming and J lost 4 bases; unmatched junction nucleotides: 8. The CDR3 runs to 16 residues. CDR3 nucleotides: TGTGCCAGCAGCTTTAGGACAGGTTTTCCCACCGGGGAGCTGTTTTTT. As protein: CASSFRTGFPTGELFF.

In its sample, this clone was seen a few times. The V gene is TRBV3-1 (or the pseudogene TRBV3-2), the J gene TRBJ1-3; maybe TRBD1 (6 bases). This CDR3 has 16 residues. Germline values: CDR1 LGHDT, CDR2 YNNKEL (reference sequence). The V end lost 3 bases, the J end lost 3 bases, and 15 bases lay between the germline ends. DNA for the CDR3: TGTGCCAGCAGCCACAAGGGCGGACAGCTTGGAAACACCATATATTTT. Protein sequence: CASSHKGGQLGNTIYF.

This chain uses TRBV4-3 with TRBJ2-2; TRBD1 might be the D (6 bases). CDR1 and CDR2 from the germline V gene are LGHNA and YSLEER. V was trimmed by 2 bases and J by 0 bases, leaving 16 bases between them. The CDR3 loop spans 18 amino acids. The CDR3 DNA reads as TGCGCCAGCAGCCAATCGGTCAGGACAGAGACGAACACCGGGGAGCTGTTTTTT. Its protein is CASSQSVRTETNTGELFF.

The V gene is TRBV24-1, the J gene TRBJ2-7, with 10 nucleotides matching TRBD2. Germline V gene sequence: CDR1 KGHDR, CDR2 SFDVKD. This CDR3 has 12 residues. The V gene end was trimmed by 11 bases and the J gene end by 3 bases; junction bases not matched to a gene: 3. This chain's CDR3 is CASGTSDYEQYF. Written as DNA, the CDR3 is TGTGCCAGTGGGACTAGCGACTACGAGCAGTACTTC.

This sequence joins TRBV15 and TRBJ2-7; possibly TRBD1 for D (6 bases). CDR1 and CDR2 from the germline V gene are LNHNV and YYDKDF (reference sequence). V was trimmed by 0 bases and J by 0 bases, leaving 18 bases between them. This CDR3 has 18 amino acids. The CDR3 loop reads CATSRDKGTGYPSYEQYF. For the CDR3, the DNA is TGTGCCACCAGCAGAGACAAAGGCACAGGGTACCCCTCCTACGAGCAGTACTTC.

The chain carries TRBV3-1 (or the pseudogene TRBV3-2) and TRBJ1-2, with D tentatively TRBD1 (5 bases). The CDR3 runs to 13 residues. Trimming pared 7 bases from V and 4 bases from J, leaving 13 bases between. The germline gives CDR1 LGHDT, CDR2 YNNKEL (reference sequence). CDR3 bases: TGTGCCAGCACCCCCCGGGGGGGCTATGGCTACACCTTC. Protein product: CASTPRGGYGYTF.

This clone was observed a few times. This chain connects TRBV7-8 to TRBJ2-1, with 8 bases that match TRBD1. This CDR3 is built from 16 residues. Germline lookup yields CDR1 SGHVS and CDR2 FQNEAQ. J lost 4 bases, V lost 5 bases, and 10 bases had no gene match. CDR3 nucleotides: TGTGCCAGCAGCAGTCTGGGGGACAGGCCGTACAATGAGCAGTTCTTC. Its translation: CASSSLGDRPYNEQFF.

The chain recombines TRBV11-3 with TRBJ2-2; no clear D. From germline, CDR1 is SGHNT and CDR2 YENEEA. V shed 5 bases and J shed 7 bases, with 11 bases lying between them. The CDR3 consists of 13 residues. The CDR3 reads CASSAGSHGELFF. As DNA, the CDR3 is TGTGCCAGCAGCGCCGGTAGCCACGGGGAGCTGTTTTTT.

The V and J genes are TRBV28 and TRBJ2-3; perhaps TRBD1 as D (6 bases). The ends were cut back, 6 bases at V and 3 bases at J, with 13 bases in the middle. CDR1 is MDHEN, CDR2 SYDVKM, per germline. The CDR3 is made up of 14 amino acids. The CDR3 DNA is TGTGCCAGCAGAACCAGGGGACGGACAGATACGCAGTATTTT. This translates into CASRTRGRTDTQYF.

This sequence joins TRBV6-4 and TRBJ2-1; 7 nucleotides match TRBD2. This CDR3 is 15 amino acids long. Germline values: CDR1 MRHNA, CDR2 SNTAGT. The trim removed 5 bases at V and 9 bases at J, leaving 13 bases unmatched. As DNA, the CDR3 is TGTGCCAGCAGTCCGGGAGGTCAGGGTGTAGGTGAGCAGTTCTTC. Translated, it gives CASSPGGQGVGEQFF.

This sequence joins TRBV7-9 and TRBJ2-1; TRBD1 might be the D (5 bases). The CDR3 is made up of 12 amino acids. Trimming shortened V by 5 bases and J by 6 bases, and 8 bases separated the two germline ends. Germline CDR1 reads SEHNR; CDR2 reads FQNEAQ (reference sequence). The CDR3 region has the DNA TGTGCCAGCAGCCAAGGGGCCAATGAGCAGTTCTTC. As protein: CASSQGANEQFF.